Sequencing of this T cell receptor (beta chain) was carried out in a study of shared clonotypes between healthy human individuals. Positive CCR7 selection of CD45RO-negative cells yielded the naive CD8 cells, and terminally differentiated effector memory CD45RA+ cells were excluded. Whole-study results and caveats: Clonotype sharing among donors was expected to depend on sequencing depth.

The assay was immunoSEQ multiplex PCR, and TCRdb's table has in-frame clones only and misses some. Of 550,000 to 600,000 clones listed, roughly 98% are singletons. In regard to this clone: What it binds is not known.

From germline, CDR1 is SGDLS and CDR2 YYNGEE. This CDR3 has 18 amino acids. With V trimmed by 4 bases and J by 2 bases, 9 bases remained unmatched. The sequence came from a man between 25 and 39 years old in good health. The source material was naive CD8+ T cells sorted from blood. This chain uses TRBV9 with TRBJ2-3, with 14 bases identical to TRBD2. CDR3 region: CASSPGTSGSLATDTQYF. Here the CDR3 DNA reads TGTGCCAGCAGCCCTGGGACTAGCGGGAGTCTCGCCACAGATACGCAGTATTTT.